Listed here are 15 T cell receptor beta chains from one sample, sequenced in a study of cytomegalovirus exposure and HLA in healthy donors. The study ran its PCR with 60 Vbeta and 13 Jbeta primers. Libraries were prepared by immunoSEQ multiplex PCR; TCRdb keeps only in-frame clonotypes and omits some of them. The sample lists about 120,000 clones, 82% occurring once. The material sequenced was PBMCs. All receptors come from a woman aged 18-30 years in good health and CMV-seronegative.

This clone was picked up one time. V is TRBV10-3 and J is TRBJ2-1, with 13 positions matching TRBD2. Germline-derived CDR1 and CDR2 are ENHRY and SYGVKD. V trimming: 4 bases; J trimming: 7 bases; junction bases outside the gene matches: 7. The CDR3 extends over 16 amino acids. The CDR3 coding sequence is TGTGCCATCAGTGGGAGACTAGCGGGGGGAGGTAATGAGCAGTTCTTC. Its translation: CAISGRLAGGGNEQFF.

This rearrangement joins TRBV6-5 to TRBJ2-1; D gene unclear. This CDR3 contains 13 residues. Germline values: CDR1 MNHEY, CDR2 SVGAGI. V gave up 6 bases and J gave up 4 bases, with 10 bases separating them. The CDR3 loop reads CASRADWYNEQFF. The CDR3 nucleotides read TGTGCCAGCAGGGCCGACTGGTACAATGAGCAGTTCTTC.

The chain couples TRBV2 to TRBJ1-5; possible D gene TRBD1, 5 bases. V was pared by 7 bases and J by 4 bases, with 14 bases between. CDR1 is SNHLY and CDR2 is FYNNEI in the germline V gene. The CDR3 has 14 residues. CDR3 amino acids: CASTREGTNQPQHF. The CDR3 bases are TGTGCCAGCACCAGGGAGGGGACGAATCAGCCCCAGCATTTT.

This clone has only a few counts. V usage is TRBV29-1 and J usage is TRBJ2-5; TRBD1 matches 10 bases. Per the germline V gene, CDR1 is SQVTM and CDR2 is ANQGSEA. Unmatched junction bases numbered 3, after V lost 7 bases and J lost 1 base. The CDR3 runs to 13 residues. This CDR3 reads CSGDRGPQETQYF. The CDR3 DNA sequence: TGCAGCGGGGACAGGGGTCCCCAAGAGACCCAGTACTTC.

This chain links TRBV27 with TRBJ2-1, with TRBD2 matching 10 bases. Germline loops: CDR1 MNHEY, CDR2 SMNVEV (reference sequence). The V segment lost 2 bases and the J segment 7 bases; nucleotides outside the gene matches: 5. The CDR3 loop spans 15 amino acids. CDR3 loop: CASSLESSGRNEQFF. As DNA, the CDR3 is TGTGCCAGCAGTTTAGAAAGTAGCGGGAGGAATGAGCAGTTCTTC.

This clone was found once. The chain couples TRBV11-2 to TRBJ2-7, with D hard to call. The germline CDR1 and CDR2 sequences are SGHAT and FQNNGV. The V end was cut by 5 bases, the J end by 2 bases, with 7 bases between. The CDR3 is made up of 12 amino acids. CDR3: CASSLSTYEQYF. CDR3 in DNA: TGTGCCAGCAGCCTATCGACCTACGAGCAGTACTTC.

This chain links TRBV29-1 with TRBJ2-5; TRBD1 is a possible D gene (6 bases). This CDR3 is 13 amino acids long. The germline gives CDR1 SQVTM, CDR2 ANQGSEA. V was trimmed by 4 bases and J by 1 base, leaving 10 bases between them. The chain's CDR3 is CSVGTAVQETQYF. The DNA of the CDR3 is TGCAGCGTTGGGACAGCCGTCCAAGAGACCCAGTACTTC.

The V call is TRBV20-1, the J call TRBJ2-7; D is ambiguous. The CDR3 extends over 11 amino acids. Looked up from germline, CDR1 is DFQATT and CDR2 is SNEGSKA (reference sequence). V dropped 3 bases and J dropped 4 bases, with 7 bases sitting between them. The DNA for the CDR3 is TGCAGTGCTAGGGCCCGTTACGAGCAGTACTTC. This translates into CSARARYEQYF.

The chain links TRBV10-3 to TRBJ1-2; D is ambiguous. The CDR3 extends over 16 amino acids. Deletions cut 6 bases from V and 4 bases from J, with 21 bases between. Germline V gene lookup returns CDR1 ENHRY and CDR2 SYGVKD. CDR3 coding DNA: TGTGCCATCAGGAACCCCGCATCGTCGGGGTTCTATGGCTACACCTTC. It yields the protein CAIRNPASSGFYGYTF.

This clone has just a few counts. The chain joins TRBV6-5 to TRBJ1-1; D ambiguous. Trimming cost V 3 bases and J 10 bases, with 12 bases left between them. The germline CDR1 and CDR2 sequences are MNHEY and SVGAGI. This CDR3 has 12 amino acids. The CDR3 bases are TGTGCCAGCAGTTATCTAGAGGGCCGAGCTTTCTTT. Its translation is CASSYLEGRAFF.

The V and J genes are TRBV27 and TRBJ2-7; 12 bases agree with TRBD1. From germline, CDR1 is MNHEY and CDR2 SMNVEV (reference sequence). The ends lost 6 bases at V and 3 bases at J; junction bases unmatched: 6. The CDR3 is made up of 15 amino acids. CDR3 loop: CASRGGQGAIYEQYF. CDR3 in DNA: TGTGCCAGCAGGGGGGGACAGGGGGCAATCTACGAGCAGTACTTC.

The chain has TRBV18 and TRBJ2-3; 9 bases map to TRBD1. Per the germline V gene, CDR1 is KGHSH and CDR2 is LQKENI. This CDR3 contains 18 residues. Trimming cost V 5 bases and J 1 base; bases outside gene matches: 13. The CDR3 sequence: CASSDDTGGAGRTDTQYF. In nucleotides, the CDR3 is TGTGCCAGCTCAGATGATACAGGGGGCGCAGGGCGCACAGATACGCAGTATTTT.

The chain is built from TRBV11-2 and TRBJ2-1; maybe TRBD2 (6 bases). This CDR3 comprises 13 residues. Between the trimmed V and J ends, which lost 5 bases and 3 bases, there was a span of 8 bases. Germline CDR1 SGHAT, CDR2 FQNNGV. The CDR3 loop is CASSTGLYNEQFF. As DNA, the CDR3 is TGTGCCAGCAGCACGGGACTCTACAATGAGCAGTTCTTC. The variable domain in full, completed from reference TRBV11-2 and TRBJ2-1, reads EAGVAQSPRYKIIEKRQSVAFWCNPISGHATLYWYQQILGQGPKLLIQFQNNGVVDDSQLPKDRFSAERLKGVDSTLKIQPAKLEDSAVYLCASSTGLYNEQFFGPGTRLTVL.

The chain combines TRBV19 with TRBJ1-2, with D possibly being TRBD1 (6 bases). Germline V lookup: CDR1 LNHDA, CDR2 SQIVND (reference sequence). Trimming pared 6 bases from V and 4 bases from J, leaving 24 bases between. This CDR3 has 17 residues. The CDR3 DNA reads TGTGCCAGTAGGTTATCAGGGGTCCGACCGGCGGGCTATGGCTACACCTTC. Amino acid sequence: CASRLSGVRPAGYGYTF.

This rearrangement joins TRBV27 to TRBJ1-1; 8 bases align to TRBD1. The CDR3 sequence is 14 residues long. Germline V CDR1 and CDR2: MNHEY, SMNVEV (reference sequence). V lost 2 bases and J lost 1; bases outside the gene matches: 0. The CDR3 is CASSLDRGNTEAFF. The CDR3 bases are TGTGCCAGCAGTTTAGACAGGGGGAACACTGAAGCTTTCTTT.